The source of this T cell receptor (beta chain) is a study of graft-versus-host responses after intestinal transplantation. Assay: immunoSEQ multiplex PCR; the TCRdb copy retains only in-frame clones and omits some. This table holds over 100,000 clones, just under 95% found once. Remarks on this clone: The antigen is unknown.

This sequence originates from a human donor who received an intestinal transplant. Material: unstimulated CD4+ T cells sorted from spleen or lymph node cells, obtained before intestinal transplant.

The CDR3 reads CASRHRTLWIETQYF. The CDR3 region has the DNA TGTGCCAGCAGACATAGAACACTTTGGATAGAGACCCAGTACTTC. The chain joins TRBV6-5 to TRBJ2-5; D remains unclear. Germline loops: CDR1 MNHEY, CDR2 SVGAGI. Trimming stripped 6 bases from V and 4 bases from J, with 18 bases between. The CDR3 has 15 residues.